This T cell receptor (beta chain) was sequenced during a study of cytomegalovirus exposure and HLA in healthy donors (dated by TCRdb to between 2016 and 2019). For the study in its entirety: A later analysis indicated that the 95 to 150 validation repertoires were generated on the platform also employed for the approximately 700 repertoires of the first cohort. High-throughput TCR immunosequencing, statistical association of individual TCRs with disease status, and machine learning were combined to predict cytomegalovirus infection status. The study aimed to test whether cataloging public T cell receptors could reveal signatures of past pathogen exposure. Along with the roughly 670-subject first cohort, a separate validation cohort of over a hundred different subjects was used.

Here is what the overall study found, with its caveats: In both the original and validation cohorts, the classifier was reported to diagnose cytomegalovirus status with high specificity and sensitivity. In the study, approximately 160 TCR beta chains were listed as associated with cytomegalovirus. Three of the identified cytomegalovirus-associated TCR beta chains were confirmed in vitro to be specific for cytomegalovirus antigens. A later analysis found that TCRs clustered in the first cohort also tended to co-occur in the approximately 120 validation repertoires, with 94% of cluster scores above 0. All 120 or so repertoires were used to score co-occurrence in the validation cohort in a later analysis, because that analysis had no HLA typing for the cohort. According to the authors, the approach could potentially be generalized to other disease states and immunological phenotypes. Most TCR sequences were seen in very few donors, while some public TCRs were found in many individuals.

The method was the immunoSEQ multiplex PCR assay. Per the original workflow: A statistical classification framework was developed to diagnose cytomegalovirus status using the catalog of TCR beta chain sequences. The source is immuneACCESS, and TCRdb retained only in-frame sequences with V and J called. Part of the clones is not carried over; for the studies checked, unresolved V genes explain less than half of this, and the remainder is unexplained. For V, J and clone size, that table is used; D and trimming come from the DNA. This sample comprises 90,000 or so clones, around 85% of them detected only once. Of the sample, approximately 20% is held by the ten largest clones. The donors were included in the validation cohort of over a hundred subjects, a group kept apart from the approximately 650-subject first cohort. With regard to this clone: Its specific antigen is unknown. Base qualities were left out, and no much larger clone turns up one base away.

CDR3 length: 15 amino acids, cysteine to phenylalanine. The sequence is cut down to CDR3 DNA, 45 bases in frame from base 1. Reading the germline V gene (reference sequence) gives CDR1 LNHDA and CDR2 SQIVND. Cut back by 4 bases and 4 bases, the V and J ends lie 11 bases apart. This receptor was identified in a man younger than 30 in good health and CMV-seropositive. This receptor chain uses TRBV19 and TRBJ2-6; a tentative D match to TRBD2 spans 7 bases. Sequencing was carried out using PBMCs. The DNA sequence is TGTGCCAGTAGTAGTCGGGGGGCAGGGGCCAACGTCCTGACTTTC. Translated, this is CASSSRGAGANVLTF.